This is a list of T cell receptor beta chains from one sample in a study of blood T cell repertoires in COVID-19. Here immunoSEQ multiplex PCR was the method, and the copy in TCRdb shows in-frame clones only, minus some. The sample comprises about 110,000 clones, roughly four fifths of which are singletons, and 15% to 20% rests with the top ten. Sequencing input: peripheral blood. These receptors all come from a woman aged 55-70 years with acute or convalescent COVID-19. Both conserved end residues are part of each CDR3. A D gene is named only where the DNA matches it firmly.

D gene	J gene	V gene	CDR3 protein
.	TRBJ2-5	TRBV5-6	CASRWDISETQYF
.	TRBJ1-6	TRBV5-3	CARTGGAGAYNSPLHF
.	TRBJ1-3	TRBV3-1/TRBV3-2	CASSQGEARNTIYF
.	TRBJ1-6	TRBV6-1	CASSESVSGYNSPLHF
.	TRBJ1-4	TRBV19	CASRSTQPINEKLFF
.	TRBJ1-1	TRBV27	CASTPFSKPGGNTEAFF
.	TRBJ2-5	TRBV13	CASSLGWAEQETQYF
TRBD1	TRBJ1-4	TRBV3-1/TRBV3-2	CASSIGDRGQLFF
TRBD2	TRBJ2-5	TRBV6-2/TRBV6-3	CASSLRLAGMETQYF
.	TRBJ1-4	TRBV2	CASSEETLDRSPNEKLFF
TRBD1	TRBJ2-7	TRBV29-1	CSVRSGQGNEQYF
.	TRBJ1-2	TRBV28	CASSVTGPNYGYTF
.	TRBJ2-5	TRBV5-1	CASGMEGGLETQYF
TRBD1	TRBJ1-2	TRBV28	CASIKLRGVGYGYTF
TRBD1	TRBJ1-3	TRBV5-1	CASSWGTDQNTIYF
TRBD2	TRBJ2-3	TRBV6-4	CASSGLAGTPTDTQYF
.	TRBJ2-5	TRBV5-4	CAYQPSDNTETQYF
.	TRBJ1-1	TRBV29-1	CSVGGAPGEAFF
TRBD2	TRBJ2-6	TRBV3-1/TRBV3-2	CASSQDWTSGSGANVLTF
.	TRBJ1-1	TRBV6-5	CASSRPRNMNTEAFF
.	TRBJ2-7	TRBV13	CASSDRTASYEQYF
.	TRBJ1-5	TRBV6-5	CASSPQRGIQPQHF
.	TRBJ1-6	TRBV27	CASSFPQGRSPLHF
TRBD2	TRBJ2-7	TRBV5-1	CASSPRTSGGLYEQYF
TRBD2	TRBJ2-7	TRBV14	CASSQGRTGGGSYEQYF
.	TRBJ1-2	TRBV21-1	CARGTGGKDGYTF
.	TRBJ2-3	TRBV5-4	CASSFRDKTDTQYF
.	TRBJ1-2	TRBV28	CASSFRYGYTF
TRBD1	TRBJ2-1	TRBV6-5	CASTRDSGSYNEQFF
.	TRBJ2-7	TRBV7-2	CASSAQGIEQYF
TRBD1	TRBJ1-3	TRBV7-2	CASSEGGTGGNTIYF
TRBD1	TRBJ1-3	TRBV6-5	CASSSLDRGHTIYF
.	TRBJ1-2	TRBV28	CASNLGGGRVYGYTF
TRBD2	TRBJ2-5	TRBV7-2	CASSYRQLAGRGETQYF
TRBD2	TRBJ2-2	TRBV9	CASSPGLDMYTGELFF
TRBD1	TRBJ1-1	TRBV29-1	CSVDKGAGTEAFF
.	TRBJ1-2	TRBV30	CASPPNSGGYGYTF
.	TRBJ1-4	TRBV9	CASTLDSGNGKLFF
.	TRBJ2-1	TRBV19	CASRATSLQFF